The present T cell receptor (beta chain) was sequenced within a study of blood T cells in healthy people across ages. Notes on the study in general: Per million T cells, the diversity of TCR beta decreased roughly linearly as age advanced.

A remark on this clonotype: Its antigen remains unidentified. This may come from a read error, since a much larger clone is one base off.

The germline gives CDR1 DFQATT, CDR2 SNEGSKA (reference sequence). The length of the CDR3 is 13 residues. Next came a second PCR, run for about 6 to 11 cycles, which used a sample-barcoded 5' primer along with a J-beta primer mix. TCRdb passed the 5' RACE reads through MiXCR, listing each CDR3 protein once. The table has about 580,000 distinct CDR3 sequences, roughly 48% seen once. The sequencing sample was made of blood. This clonotype originated in an elderly man in good health. V gene TRBV20-1 combines with J gene TRBJ2-4; possible D gene TRBD2, 5 bases. The J call may be faulty, since TRBJ2-7 better matches the DNA end. The CDR3 DNA reads TGCAGTGCCTTGAAGGAGGACTCCTACGAGCAGTACTTC. This codes for CSALKEDSYEQYF.